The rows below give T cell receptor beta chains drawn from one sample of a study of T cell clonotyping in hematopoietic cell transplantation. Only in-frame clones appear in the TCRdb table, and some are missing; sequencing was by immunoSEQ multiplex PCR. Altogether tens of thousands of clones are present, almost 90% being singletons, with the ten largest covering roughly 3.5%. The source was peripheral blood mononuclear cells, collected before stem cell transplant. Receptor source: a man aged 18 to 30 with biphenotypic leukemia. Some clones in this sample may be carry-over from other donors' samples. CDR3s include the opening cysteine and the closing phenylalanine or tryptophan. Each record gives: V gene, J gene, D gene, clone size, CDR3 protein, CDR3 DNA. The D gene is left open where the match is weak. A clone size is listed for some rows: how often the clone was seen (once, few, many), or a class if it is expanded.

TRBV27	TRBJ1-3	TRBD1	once	CASSLYPPSGQGYTIYF	TGTGCCAGCAGTTTATACCCTCCCTCGGGACAGGGTTACACCATATATTTT
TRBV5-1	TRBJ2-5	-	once	CASTPGTGGETQYF	TGCGCCAGCACTCCCGGGACCGGAGGGGAGACCCAGTACTTC
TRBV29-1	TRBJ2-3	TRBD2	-	CSVATSGRGTQYF	TGCAGCGTTGCCACTAGCGGGAGAGGTACGCAGTATTTT
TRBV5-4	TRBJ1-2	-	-	CASSLGQLNPYGYTF	TGTGCCAGCAGCTTGGGACAGCTCAACCCCTATGGCTACACCTTC
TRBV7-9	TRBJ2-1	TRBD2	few	CASSARLAGYNEQFF	TGTGCCAGCAGCGCGAGACTAGCGGGCTACAATGAGCAGTTCTTC
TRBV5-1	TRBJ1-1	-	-	CASSRPAGGNTEAFF	TGCGCCAGCAGCCGCCCAGCTGGGGGCAACACTGAAGCTTTCTTT
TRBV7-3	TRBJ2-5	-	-	CASSCERGGMETQYF	TGTGCCAGCAGCTGCGAAAGGGGGGGCATGGAGACCCAGTACTTC
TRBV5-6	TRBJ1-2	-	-	CASSLGLGAFNYGYTF	TGTGCCAGCAGCTTGGGATTGGGGGCCTTTAACTATGGCTACACCTTC
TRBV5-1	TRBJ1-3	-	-	CASSVLQGPGNTIYF	TGCGCCAGCAGCGTACTACAGGGCCCTGGAAACACCATATATTTT
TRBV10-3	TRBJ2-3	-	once	CAIKQVSSDTQYF	TGTGCCATCAAGCAGGTATCGTCAGATACGCAGTATTTT
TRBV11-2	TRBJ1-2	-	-	CASSFTAGDYGYTF	TGTGCCAGCAGCTTCACAGCAGGGGACTATGGCTACACCTTC
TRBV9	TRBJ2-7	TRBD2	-	CASSVGVTSGYYEQYF	TGTGCCAGCAGCGTAGGAGTTACTAGCGGTTACTACGAGCAGTACTTC
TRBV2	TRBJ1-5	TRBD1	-	CASSENDRGFNQPQHF	TGTGCCAGCAGTGAGAATGACAGGGGATTCAATCAGCCCCAGCATTTT
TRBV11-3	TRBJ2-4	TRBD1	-	CASSLGGQGAGREYF	TGTGCCAGCAGCTTAGGAGGACAGGGGGCGGGTAGGGAGTACTTC
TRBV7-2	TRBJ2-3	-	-	CASSLVHATDTQYF	TGTGCCAGCAGCTTAGTCCACGCCACAGATACGCAGTATTTT
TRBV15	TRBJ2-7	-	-	CATNLGHPSYEQYF	TGTGCCACCAACTTGGGACACCCCTCCTACGAGCAGTACTTC
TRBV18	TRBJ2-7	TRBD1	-	CASSPVGTGAYEQYF	TGTGCCAGCTCACCAGTCGGGACAGGGGCCTACGAGCAGTACTTC
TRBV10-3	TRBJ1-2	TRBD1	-	CAISDPATGINGYTF	TGTGCCATCAGTGACCCCGCGACAGGGATCAACGGCTACACCTTC